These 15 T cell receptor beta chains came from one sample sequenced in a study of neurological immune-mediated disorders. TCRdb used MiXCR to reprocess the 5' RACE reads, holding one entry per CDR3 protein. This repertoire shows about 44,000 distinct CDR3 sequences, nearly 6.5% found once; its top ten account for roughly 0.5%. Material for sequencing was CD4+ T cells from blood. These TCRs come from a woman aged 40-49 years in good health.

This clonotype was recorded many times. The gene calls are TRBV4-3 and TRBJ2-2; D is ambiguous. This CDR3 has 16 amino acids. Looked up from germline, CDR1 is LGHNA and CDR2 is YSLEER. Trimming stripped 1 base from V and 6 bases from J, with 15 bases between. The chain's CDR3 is CASSQGGLVGPGELFF. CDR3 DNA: TGCGCCAGCAGCCAAGGCGGTTTGGTGGGTCCCGGGGAGCTGTTTTTT.

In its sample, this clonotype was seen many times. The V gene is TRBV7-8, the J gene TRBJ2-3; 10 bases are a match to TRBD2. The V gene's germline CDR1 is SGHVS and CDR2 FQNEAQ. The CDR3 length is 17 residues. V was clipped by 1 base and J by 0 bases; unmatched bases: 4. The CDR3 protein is CASSLVTSGISTDTQYF. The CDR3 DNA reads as TGTGCCAGCAGCTTAGTAACTAGCGGGATCAGCACAGATACGCAGTATTTT.

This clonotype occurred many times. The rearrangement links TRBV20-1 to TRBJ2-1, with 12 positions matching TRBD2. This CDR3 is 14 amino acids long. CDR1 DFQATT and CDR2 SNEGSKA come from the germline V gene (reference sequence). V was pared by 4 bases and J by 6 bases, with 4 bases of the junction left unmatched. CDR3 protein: CSATTSGRTNEQFF. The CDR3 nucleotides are TGCAGTGCTACAACTAGCGGGAGGACCAATGAGCAGTTCTTC.

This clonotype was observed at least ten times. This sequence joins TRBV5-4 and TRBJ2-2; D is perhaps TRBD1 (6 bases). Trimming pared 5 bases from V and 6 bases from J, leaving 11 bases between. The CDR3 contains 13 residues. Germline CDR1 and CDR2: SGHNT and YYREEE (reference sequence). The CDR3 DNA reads TGTGCCAGCAGATTAACAGGGTCCGGGGAGCTGTTTTTT. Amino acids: CASRLTGSGELFF.

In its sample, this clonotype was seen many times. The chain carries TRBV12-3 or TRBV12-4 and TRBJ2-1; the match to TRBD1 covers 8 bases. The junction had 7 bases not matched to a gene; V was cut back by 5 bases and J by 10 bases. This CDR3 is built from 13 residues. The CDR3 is CASSAQGAGEQFF. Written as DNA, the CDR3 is TGTGCCAGCAGTGCGCAGGGGGCCGGGGAGCAGTTCTTC.

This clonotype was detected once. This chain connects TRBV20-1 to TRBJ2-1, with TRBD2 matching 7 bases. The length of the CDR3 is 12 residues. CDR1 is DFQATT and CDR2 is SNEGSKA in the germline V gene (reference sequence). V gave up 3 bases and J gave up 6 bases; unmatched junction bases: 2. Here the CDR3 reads CSASLAANEQFF. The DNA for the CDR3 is TGCAGTGCTAGCCTAGCGGCCAATGAGCAGTTCTTC.

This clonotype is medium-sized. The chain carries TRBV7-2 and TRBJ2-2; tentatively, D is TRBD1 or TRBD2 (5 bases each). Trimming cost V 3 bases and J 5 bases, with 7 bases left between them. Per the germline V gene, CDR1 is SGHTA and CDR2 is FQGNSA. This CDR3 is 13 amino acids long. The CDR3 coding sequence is TGTGCCAGCAGCTTCAGGGAGACCGGGGAGCTGTTTTTT. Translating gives CASSFRETGELFF.

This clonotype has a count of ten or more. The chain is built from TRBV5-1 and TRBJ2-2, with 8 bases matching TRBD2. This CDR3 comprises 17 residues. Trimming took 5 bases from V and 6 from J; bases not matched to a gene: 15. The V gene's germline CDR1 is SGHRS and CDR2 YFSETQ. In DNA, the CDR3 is TGCGCCAGCAGAATGGTAGCGGGAACTATTGGGCCCGGGGAGCTGTTTTTT. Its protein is CASRMVAGTIGPGELFF.

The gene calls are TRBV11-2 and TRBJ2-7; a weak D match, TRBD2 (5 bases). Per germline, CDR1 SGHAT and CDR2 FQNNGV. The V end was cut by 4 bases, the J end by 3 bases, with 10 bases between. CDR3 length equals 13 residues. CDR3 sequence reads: CASSSPRDYEQYF. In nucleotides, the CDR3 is TGTGCCAGCAGCTCTCCTCGGGACTACGAGCAGTACTTC. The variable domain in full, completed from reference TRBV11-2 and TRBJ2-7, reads EAGVAQSPRYKIIEKRQSVAFWCNPISGHATLYWYQQILGQGPKLLIQFQNNGVVDDSQLPKDRFSAERLKGVDSTLKIQPAKLEDSAVYLCASSSPRDYEQYFGPGTRLTVT.

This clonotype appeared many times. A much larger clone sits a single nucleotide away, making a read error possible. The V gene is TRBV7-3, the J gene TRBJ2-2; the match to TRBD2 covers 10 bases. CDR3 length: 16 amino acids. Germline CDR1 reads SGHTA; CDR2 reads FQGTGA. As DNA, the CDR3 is TGTGTCAGCAGCCCAATAGCGGGGGGGAACACCGGGGAGCTGTTTTTT. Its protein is CVSSPIAGGNTGELFF.

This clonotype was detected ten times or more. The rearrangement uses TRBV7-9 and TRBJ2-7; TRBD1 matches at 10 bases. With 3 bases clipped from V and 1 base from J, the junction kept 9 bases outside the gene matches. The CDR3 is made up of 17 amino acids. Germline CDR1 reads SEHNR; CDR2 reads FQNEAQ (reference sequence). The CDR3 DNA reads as TGTGCCAGCAGCTTCTCAGGCCGGACAGGGGGATCCTACGAGCAGTACTTC. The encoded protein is CASSFSGRTGGSYEQYF.

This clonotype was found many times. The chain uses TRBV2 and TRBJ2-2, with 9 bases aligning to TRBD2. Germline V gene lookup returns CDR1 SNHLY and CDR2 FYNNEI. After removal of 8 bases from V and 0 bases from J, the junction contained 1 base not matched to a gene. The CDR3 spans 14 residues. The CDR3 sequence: CASLAGTNTGELFF. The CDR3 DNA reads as TGTGCCAGCCTAGCGGGAACGAACACCGGGGAGCTGTTTTTT.

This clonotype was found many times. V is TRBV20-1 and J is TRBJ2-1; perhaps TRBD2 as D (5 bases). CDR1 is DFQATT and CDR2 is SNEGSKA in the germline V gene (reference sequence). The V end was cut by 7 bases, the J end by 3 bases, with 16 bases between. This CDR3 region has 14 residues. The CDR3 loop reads CSVSMGVGYNEQFF. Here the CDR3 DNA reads TGCAGTGTTTCAATGGGAGTGGGCTACAATGAGCAGTTCTTC.

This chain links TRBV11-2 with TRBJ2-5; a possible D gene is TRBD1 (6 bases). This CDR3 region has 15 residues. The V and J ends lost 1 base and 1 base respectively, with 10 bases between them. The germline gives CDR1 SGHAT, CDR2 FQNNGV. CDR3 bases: TGTGCCAGCAGCTTAGCAGGGGCCCCCCAAGAGACCCAGTACTTC. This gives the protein CASSLAGAPQETQYF.

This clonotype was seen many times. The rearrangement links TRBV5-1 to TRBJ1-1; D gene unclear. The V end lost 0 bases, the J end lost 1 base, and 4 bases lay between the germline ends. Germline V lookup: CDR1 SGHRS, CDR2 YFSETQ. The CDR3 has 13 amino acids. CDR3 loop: CASSLGGNTEAFF. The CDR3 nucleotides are TGCGCCAGCAGCTTGGGTGGGAACACTGAAGCTTTCTTT.